Below, 26 T cell receptor beta chains from the same sample are listed, as sequenced in a study of CXCR3-negative and CXCR3-positive naive CD8 T cells. The TRB cDNA libraries were prepared by 5' RACE with UMI labels. With the 5' RACE reads reprocessed, TCRdb shows one record per CDR3 protein and no DNA. The sample table sets out 70,000 to 100,000 distinct CDR3 sequences. Sequencing input: naive CXCR3- CD8+ T cells from blood. Described subset: CD45RO-CCR7+CD27+CD95- naive CD8+ T cells lacking CXCR3 (TNR3-). The origin of the receptors is a human donor in good health. Some clones in this sample may be carry-over from other donors' samples.

The V gene is TRBV5-1, the J gene TRBJ2-7; TCRdb's assignment of TRBD1 cannot be checked, as there is no DNA. Germline V CDR1 and CDR2: SGHRS, YFSETQ. The CDR3 has 16 residues. The CDR3 reads CASSPRGTGGVYEQYF.

The chain combines TRBV20-1 with TRBJ2-1; lacking DNA, the TRBD2 call made by TCRdb goes unchecked. There are 15 residues in the CDR3. Germline lookup yields CDR1 DFQATT and CDR2 SNEGSKA (reference sequence). The CDR3 spells CSARVWRGDYNEQFF.

This sequence joins TRBV12-3 or TRBV12-4 and TRBJ2-3. The length of the CDR3 is 14 residues. The CDR3 reads CASSLADGTDTQYF.

The genes are TRBV29-1 and TRBJ2-3. The CDR3 has 11 residues. Germline CDR1 is SQVTM and CDR2 is ANQGSEA. This chain's CDR3 is CSGSEWDTQYF.

The chain carries TRBV6-6 and TRBJ2-7; TCRdb designates TRBD2, a call that cannot be tested without DNA. The CDR3 extends over 15 amino acids. Germline lookup yields CDR1 MNHNY and CDR2 SVGAGI (reference sequence). CDR3 region: CASSSTSGGPYEQYF.

The genes are TRBV3-1 and TRBJ1-4. The CDR3 extends over 15 amino acids. Germline V gene sequence: CDR1 LGHDT, CDR2 YNNKEL (reference sequence). The CDR3 loop reads CASSQGQATNEKLFF.

The rearrangement uses TRBV5-1 and TRBJ2-2; TCRdb returns TRBD2, unconfirmable since there is no DNA. The CDR3 consists of 16 residues. Germline loops: CDR1 SGHRS, CDR2 YFSETQ. CDR3 amino acids: CASSLALAGPTGELFF.

The rearrangement uses TRBV21-1 and TRBJ2-7. TRBV21-1 is classified as a pseudogene. The CDR3 sequence is 13 residues long. The chain's CDR3 is CASSRSTSYEQYF.

This chain connects TRBV7-9 to TRBJ1-2; with no DNA, the TCRdb D assignment of TRBD1 cannot be verified. This CDR3 contains 15 residues. CDR1 and CDR2 (germline): SEHNR, FQNEAQ (reference sequence). CDR3 amino acids: CASSLIQAPNYGYTF. The whole variable domain, remainder taken from reference TRBV7-9 and TRBJ1-2, is DTGVSQNPRHKITKRGQNVTFRCDPISEHNRLYWYRQTLGQGPEFLTYFQNEAQLEKSRLLSDRFSAERPKGSFSTLEIQRTEQGDSAMYLCASSLIQAPNYGYTFGSGTRLTVV.

The chain joins TRBV5-1 to TRBJ2-1. Germline CDR1 reads SGHRS; CDR2 reads YFSETQ. This CDR3 is 15 amino acids long. The CDR3 sequence is CASSLEGGPYNEQFF.

This sequence joins TRBV7-3 and TRBJ2-7. Germline CDR1 and CDR2: SGHTA and FQGTGA. The CDR3 has 16 residues. The CDR3 sequence is CASSLTPHREFSEQYF.

J is TRBJ2-1 and V is TRBV29-1; as DNA is missing, the TRBD2 call by TCRdb cannot be tested. The CDR3 has 11 amino acids. Germline V CDR1 and CDR2: SQVTM, ANQGSEA. The CDR3 protein is CSASTYNEQFF.

This rearrangement joins TRBV6-2 or TRBV6-3 to TRBJ1-2; with no DNA, the TCRdb D assignment of TRBD1 cannot be verified. This CDR3 is 16 amino acids long. Germline V CDR1 and CDR2: MNHEY, SVGEGT. This chain's CDR3 is CASSYSKPLGDYGYTF.

V is TRBV28 and J is TRBJ2-3; lacking DNA, the TRBD1 call made by TCRdb goes unchecked. This CDR3 contains 14 residues. Looked up from germline, CDR1 is MDHEN and CDR2 is SYDVKM. CDR3 loop: CASSLGGVTDTQYF.

The V call is TRBV7-9, the J call TRBJ2-2; TCRdb proposes TRBD1, but this gene call is untestable without DNA. This CDR3 has 16 residues. The V gene's germline CDR1 is SEHNR and CDR2 FQNEAQ (reference sequence). The CDR3 loop is CASSLVKDRNTGELFF.

The V call is TRBV7-9, the J call TRBJ2-5; TCRdb names TRBD1, which stays unverified in the absence of DNA. Per the germline V gene, CDR1 is SEHNR and CDR2 is FQNEAQ (reference sequence). There are 14 residues in the CDR3. The CDR3 sequence: CASSSRDREETQYF.

The chain carries TRBV5-1 and TRBJ2-7. The germline gives CDR1 SGHRS, CDR2 YFSETQ. The CDR3 is made up of 18 amino acids. The CDR3 is CASSLQYFDGATKYEQYF.

The chain uses TRBV7-8 and TRBJ1-5; without DNA, the TCRdb call of TRBD1 cannot be checked. CDR1 SGHVS and CDR2 FQNEAQ come from the germline V gene. The CDR3 has 15 residues. CDR3 sequence: CASSLDRGGYQPQHF.

This rearrangement joins TRBV7-6 to TRBJ2-5; the TRBD2 assignment by TCRdb is unverifiable without DNA. The CDR3 is 16 residues long. The V gene's germline CDR1 is SGHVS and CDR2 FNYEAQ. The CDR3 loop is CASAKTLAGEQETQYF.

This chain connects TRBV7-9 to TRBJ2-1. CDR1 and CDR2 from the germline V gene are SEHNR and FQNEAQ (reference sequence). The CDR3 covers 11 residues. CDR3 in amino acids: CASSLALEQFF.

This chain joins TRBV29-1 and TRBJ2-7; the D gene TCRdb calls, TRBD1, cannot be checked with no DNA. The CDR3 is 13 residues long. The germline V gene encodes CDR1 SQVTM and CDR2 ANQGSEA. The CDR3 loop is CSVVRGYSYEQYF.

This rearrangement joins TRBV6-2 or TRBV6-3 to TRBJ2-7. The CDR3 loop spans 14 amino acids. CDR1 MNHEY and CDR2 SVGEGT come from the germline V gene. This CDR3 reads CASSYGSETYEQYF.

This CDR3 reads CASSLGVSSYNEQFF. The rearrangement uses TRBV12-3 or TRBV12-4 and TRBJ2-1; the TCRdb D gene call, TRBD1, has no DNA to confirm it. There are 15 residues in the CDR3.

The chain combines TRBV12-3 or TRBV12-4 with TRBJ1-1. The CDR3 spans 11 residues. The CDR3 reads CASSQPPEAFF.

CDR3: CSVVLAGGPADTQYF. This chain joins TRBV29-1 and TRBJ2-3; TCRdb picks TRBD2, but there is no DNA to check that call. Germline lookup yields CDR1 SQVTM and CDR2 ANQGSEA. CDR3 length: 15 residues.

This chain joins TRBV28 and TRBJ2-7; the TRBD1 assignment by TCRdb is unverifiable without DNA. In germline, CDR1 is MDHEN, CDR2 SYDVKM. The CDR3 sequence is 14 residues long. The CDR3 region is CASSFTDMSYEQYF.